What follows is one T cell receptor (beta chain) and its context. This sample is drawn from a study of blood T cell repertoires in COVID-19. Looking at the study overall: From T cells, B-cell-depleted T cells, or PBMCs came the material, which was cDNA or gDNA.

This CDR3 contains 15 residues. Trimming removed 2 bases at V and 6 bases at J, with 18 bases between. Germline V lookup: CDR1 SGHDT, CDR2 YYEEEE. Sequencing used immunoSEQ multiplex PCR; TCRdb keeps in-frame clones, though not all of them. The data hold around 120,000 clones, with 90% observed a single time. The sample taken for sequencing was peripheral blood. The chain is built from TRBV5-6 and TRBJ2-7; maybe TRBD1 (6 bases). The TCR originated in a woman aged 55-70 years with COVID-19, enrolled during active disease. CDR3 bases: TGTGCCAGCAGCTTTTGGACATCCCAGGGGATCGAGCAGTACTTC. Its translation: CASSFWTSQGIEQYF.